Listed below are T cell receptor beta chains from one sample, sequenced in a study of blood T cells in healthy people across ages. In TCRdb, the 5' RACE reads were re-called with MiXCR into one record per CDR3 protein. The sample has more than 800,000 distinct CDR3 sequences, around 28% seen once; the top ten hold 15% to 20%. Input material: blood. Source of these receptors: an elderly woman in good health. Each CDR3 is given without its conserved first and last residue. The D gene is left open where the match is weak.

j_call | d_call | v_call | cdr3_aa
TRBJ2-7 | NA | TRBV6-6 | ASSYSGLTYEQY
TRBJ1-6 | TRBD1 | TRBV6-1 | ATYPDRVGSYNSPLH
TRBJ1-2 | NA | TRBV7-2 | ASSSGLRRDYGYT
TRBJ2-1 | NA | TRBV7-9 | ASSYTGSSYNGQF
TRBJ2-3 | NA | TRBV4-3 | ASSQEGRSTDTRY
TRBJ2-1 | TRBD2 | TRBV10-3 | AISALAGGTDEQF
TRBJ1-2 | NA | TRBV4-3 | ASSQEKHSYYGYT
TRBJ2-1 | TRBD1 | TRBV19 | ASSQGVQKNEQF
TRBJ2-7 | NA | TRBV7-9 | ASRSGQNSYEQY
TRBJ1-1 | NA | TRBV3-1 | ASSQDPGVGTEAF
TRBJ2-1 | TRBD2 | TRBV5-4 | ASSLGKLAGVLIVSEQF
TRBJ2-7 | NA | TRBV25-1 | ASSEYEGFNEQY
TRBJ2-1 | TRBD1 | TRBV5-1 | ASSASGTDLYNEQF
TRBJ1-5 | TRBD1 | TRBV20-1 | SARDLETGREQPQH
TRBJ1-4 | NA | TRBV20-1 | SAGIGVAEKRF
TRBJ1-5 | NA | TRBV12-3/TRBV12-4 | ASSLVHKSVRPQH
TRBJ1-2 | TRBD1 | TRBV29-1 | SVEGTGEDYGYT
TRBJ2-4 | NA | TRBV5-5 | ASSPLDRRNIQY
TRBJ1-6 | NA | TRBV4-3 | ASSPKVGSPLH
TRBJ2-5 | NA | TRBV6-6 | ASSDRRVETQY
TRBJ1-4 | NA | TRBV6-6 | ASSYFGYGNEKLF
TRBJ2-7 | NA | TRBV6-5 | ASSYSTLGAPGYNEQY
TRBJ2-5 | TRBD1 | TRBV20-1 | SAPDRQGVLETQY
TRBJ1-1 | NA | TRBV7-9 | ASSKGHEPYLNTEAF
TRBJ2-7 | NA | TRBV12-3/TRBV12-4 | ASSPTRAYNEQY
TRBJ2-5 | NA | TRBV5-1 | ASSLKGEETQY
TRBJ2-1 | NA | TRBV6-1 | ASSEVPTGGEQF
TRBJ2-7 | TRBD2 | TRBV29-1 | SVPRSGGDYEQY
TRBJ2-3 | NA | TRBV11-2 | ASSLTQQALTDTQY
TRBJ1-2 | NA | TRBV7-2 | ASSQNVITGSNGYT
TRBJ2-5 | TRBD1 | TRBV13 | ASSITGGGERTQY
TRBJ2-1 | NA | TRBV6-6 | ASSFTGTYNEQF
TRBJ1-2 | NA | TRBV4-2 | ASSQEIGNHYGYT
TRBJ2-1 | NA | TRBV15 | ATSRGEGAGNEQF
TRBJ1-4 | NA | TRBV20-1 | SASSDLTLF
TRBJ1-1 | NA | TRBV6-6 | ASSSYQGLNTEAF
TRBJ2-1 | NA | TRBV12-3/TRBV12-4 | ATRGSYNEQF
TRBJ1-2 | TRBD1 | TRBV6-5 | ASSRTGVGYGYT
TRBJ1-2 | NA | TRBV4-1 | ASSQVRNYGYT
TRBJ2-1 | NA | TRBV4-3 | ASSQEVLNEQF
TRBJ2-2 | NA | TRBV5-1 | ASSSTEVTGELF
TRBJ2-2 | NA | TRBV3-1 | ASSRAGELF
TRBJ2-2 | TRBD1 | TRBV24-1 | ATSDLGQGDTGELF
TRBJ1-4 | NA | TRBV27 | ASSRSWTREKLF
TRBJ1-2 | TRBD1 | TRBV7-2 | ASSGQGAGYGYT
TRBJ2-1 | TRBD1 | TRBV6-6 | ASSYSQGAVYNEQF
TRBJ1-5 | TRBD1 | TRBV6-6 | ASNSLIQGSNQPQH
TRBJ2-7 | NA | TRBV7-8 | ASSLWPLLASYEQY
TRBJ2-5 | NA | TRBV12-3/TRBV12-4 | ASSSPGQETQY
TRBJ2-3 | NA | TRBV14 | ASSPGPFVDTQY
TRBJ2-3 | NA | TRBV28 | ASPPVQVGGSTDTQY